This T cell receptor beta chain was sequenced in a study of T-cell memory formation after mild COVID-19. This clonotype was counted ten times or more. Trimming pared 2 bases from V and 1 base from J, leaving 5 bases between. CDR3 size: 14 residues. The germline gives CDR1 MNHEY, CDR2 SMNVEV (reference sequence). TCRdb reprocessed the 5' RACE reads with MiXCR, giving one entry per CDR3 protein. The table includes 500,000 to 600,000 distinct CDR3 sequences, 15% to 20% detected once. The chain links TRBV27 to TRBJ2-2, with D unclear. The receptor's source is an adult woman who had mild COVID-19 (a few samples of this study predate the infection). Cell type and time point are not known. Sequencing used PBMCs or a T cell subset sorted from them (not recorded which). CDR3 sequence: CASSLIRNTGELFF. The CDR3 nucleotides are TGTGCCAGCAGTTTAATACGGAACACCGGGGAGCTGTTTTTT.